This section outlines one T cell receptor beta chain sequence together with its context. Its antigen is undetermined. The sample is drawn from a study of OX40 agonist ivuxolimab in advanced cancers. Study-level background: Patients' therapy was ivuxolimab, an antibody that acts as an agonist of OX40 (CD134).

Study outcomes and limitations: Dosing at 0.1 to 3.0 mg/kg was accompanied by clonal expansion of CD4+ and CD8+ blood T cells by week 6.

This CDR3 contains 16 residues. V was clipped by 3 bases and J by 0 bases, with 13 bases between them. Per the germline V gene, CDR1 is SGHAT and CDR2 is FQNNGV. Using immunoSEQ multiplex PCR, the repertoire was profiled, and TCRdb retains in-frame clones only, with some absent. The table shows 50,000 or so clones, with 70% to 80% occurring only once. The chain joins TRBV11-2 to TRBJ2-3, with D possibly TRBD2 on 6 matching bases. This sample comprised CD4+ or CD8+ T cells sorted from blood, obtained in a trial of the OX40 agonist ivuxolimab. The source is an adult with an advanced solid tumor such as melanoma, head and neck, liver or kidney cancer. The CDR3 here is CASSLMGGASTDTQYF. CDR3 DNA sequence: TGTGCCAGCAGCTTGATGGGGGGAGCGAGCACAGATACGCAGTATTTT.